A single sample is the source of the 27 T cell receptor beta chains below, sequenced in a study of early T cells in non-severe SARS-CoV-2 infection. TCRdb reprocessed the 5' RACE reads via MiXCR and lists one record per CDR3 protein. Of 75,000 or so distinct CDR3 sequences detected, more than 13% appear once; the ten largest clones hold over 9.5%. The sample was whole blood. The receptors were sampled from an adult who was a healthcare worker with PCR-confirmed SARS-CoV-2 infection or an uninfected control (not recorded which).

This rearrangement joins TRBV28 to TRBJ2-3, with 7 bases matching TRBD2. The CDR3 spans 13 residues. Germline CDR1 is MDHEN and CDR2 is SYDVKM. V lost 8 bases and J lost 6; bases outside the gene matches: 8. The CDR3 DNA follows: TGTGCCAGCCGCGGGCGGGGGTTCGATACGCAGTATTTT. Translation gives CASRGRGFDTQYF.

The table lists this clonotype with a few counts. The rearrangement uses TRBV3-1 and TRBJ1-1, with unresolved D. V gave up 0 bases and J gave up 4 bases, with 12 bases separating them. Per the germline V gene, CDR1 is LGHDT and CDR2 is YNNKEL (reference sequence). There are 15 residues in the CDR3. CDR3: CASSQEAQKSTEAFF. The CDR3 DNA follows: TGTGCCAGCAGCCAAGAAGCGCAGAAATCCACTGAAGCTTTCTTT.

The chain recombines TRBV27 with TRBJ1-1, with 12 bases that match TRBD1. The CDR3 covers 15 residues. Germline lookup yields CDR1 MNHEY and CDR2 SMNVEV (reference sequence). Unmatched junction bases numbered 5, after V lost 5 bases and J lost 4 bases. CDR3: CASSRDRGLGTEAFF. The CDR3 DNA is TGTGCCAGCAGTAGGGACAGGGGGCTTGGCACTGAAGCTTTCTTT.

This rearrangement joins TRBV12-3 or TRBV12-4 to TRBJ1-1, with D uncertain. Trimming pared 7 bases from V and 6 bases from J, leaving 15 bases between. This CDR3 region has 13 residues. CDR3 in amino acids: CASIWAPGPEAFF. CDR3 sequence (DNA): TGTGCCAGCATTTGGGCCCCGGGCCCTGAAGCTTTCTTT.

In its sample, this clonotype was seen many times. The chain carries TRBV6-6 and TRBJ2-3; no clear D gene. Trimming took 5 bases from V and 3 from J, leaving 3 bases between them. Germline V gene data show CDR1 as MNHNY and CDR2 as SVGAGI (reference sequence). The CDR3 totals 11 residues. The CDR3 DNA reads TGTGCCAGCAGTAAAACAGATACGCAGTATTTT. It encodes CASSKTDTQYF.

Ten or more counts support this clonotype. The rearrangement joins TRBV7-2 to TRBJ1-5, with 8 nucleotides matching TRBD1. The V gene's germline CDR1 is SGHTA and CDR2 FQGNSA. CDR3 length: 16 amino acids. V lost 5 bases and J lost 1; bases outside the gene matches: 7. In nucleotides, the CDR3 is TGTGCCAGCAGCGAACGCCGGACAGGGAGCAATCAGCCCCAGCATTTT. Translation: CASSERRTGSNQPQHF.

The table lists this clonotype with a few counts. The chain couples TRBV6-5 to TRBJ2-1; D unclear. The CDR3 runs to 16 residues. Trimming took off 2 bases at V and 5 bases at J, with 16 bases between the two ends. CDR1 is MNHEY and CDR2 is SVGAGI in the germline V gene. CDR3 nucleotides: TGTGCCAGCAGTTACAACCCGCGGAGCGACAACAATGAGCAGTTCTTC. It encodes CASSYNPRSDNNEQFF.

J is TRBJ2-7 and V is TRBV6-5; D might be TRBD1 (5 bases). Trimming pared 6 bases from V and 6 bases from J, leaving 9 bases between. The CDR3 loop spans 11 amino acids. Looked up from germline, CDR1 is MNHEY and CDR2 is SVGAGI. This CDR3 reads CASRAGLEQYF. CDR3 sequence (DNA): TGTGCCAGCAGGGCAGGGCTCGAGCAGTACTTC.

This clonotype was observed at least ten times. The chain is built from TRBV7-9 and TRBJ2-3, with 11 bases aligning to TRBD2. The CDR3 loop spans 13 amino acids. Unmatched junction bases numbered 4, after V lost 4 bases and J lost 10 bases. Looked up from germline, CDR1 is SEHNR and CDR2 is FQNEAQ (reference sequence). CDR3 nucleotides: TGTGCCAGCAGCTCCGGACTAGCGGGTCCGCAGTATTTT. It translates to CASSSGLAGPQYF.

The chain combines TRBV29-1 with TRBJ1-1; no firm D call. CDR3 size: 12 residues. The V end was cut by 8 bases, the J end by 5 bases, with 15 bases between. Germline V gives CDR1 SQVTM, CDR2 ANQGSEA. For the CDR3, the DNA is TGCAGCCCGAGCAACGGGTTAACTGAAGCTTTCTTT. Its protein is CSPSNGLTEAFF. The complete variable domain, with remaining parts taken from reference TRBV29-1 and TRBJ1-1, reads SAVISQKPSRDICQRGTSLTIQCQVDSQVTMMFWYRQQPGQSLTLIATANQGSEATYESGFVIDKFPISRPNLTFSTLTVSNMSPEDSSIYLCSPSNGLTEAFFGQGTRLTVV.

This chain uses TRBV7-6 with TRBJ1-6, with 7 nucleotides matching TRBD1. The CDR3 contains 15 residues. V was clipped by 2 bases and J by 7 bases; unmatched bases: 5. Germline V gene data show CDR1 as SGHVS and CDR2 as FNYEAQ. CDR3 nucleotides: TGTGCCAGCAGCTTAAGACAGGGAGGCAATTCACCCCTCCACTTT. Translating it yields CASSLRQGGNSPLHF.

The chain carries TRBV5-1 and TRBJ1-1; D gene ambiguous. V lost 0 bases and J lost 3, with 6 bases in between. Germline CDR1 SGHRS, CDR2 YFSETQ. This CDR3 contains 13 residues. CDR3 residues: CASSLDADTEAFF. The CDR3 coding sequence is TGCGCCAGCAGCTTGGACGCAGACACTGAAGCTTTCTTT.

This clonotype came up a few times. The chain has TRBV3-1 and TRBJ2-5; D not resolved. The CDR3 is 15 amino acids. Germline assignment: CDR1 LGHDT and CDR2 YNNKEL (reference sequence). V lost 0 bases and J lost 7, with 15 bases in between. CDR3 bases: TGTGCCAGCAGCCAAGATGCGCTACCCCCCGGGACCCAGTACTTC. This codes for CASSQDALPPGTQYF.

As to this clonotype: At one boundary the junction diverges from the germline segment, which might be a read error. The chain employs TRBV11-2 and TRBJ2-7; no reliable D call. There are 12 residues in the CDR3. The germline V gene has CDR1 SGHAT and CDR2 FQNNGV. The CDR3 DNA reads as TGTGCCAGCAGCTCAGGACCGGTCCGTGGGGACTTC. Protein product: CASSSGPVRGDF.

This clonotype showed up just a few times. The chain joins TRBV11-2 to TRBJ2-7; D ambiguous. The CDR3 sequence is 14 residues long. The V end was cut by 4 bases, the J end by 1 base, with 11 bases between. Germline loops: CDR1 SGHAT, CDR2 FQNNGV. The CDR3 DNA reads as TGTGCCAGCAGCTCGAGAAACGGGTCCTACGAGCAGTACTTC. The encoded protein is CASSSRNGSYEQYF.

This chain links TRBV5-5 with TRBJ2-6, with D unclear. CDR3 length: 20 residues. Between the trimmed V and J ends, which lost 3 bases and 1 base, there was a span of 23 bases. Germline assignment: CDR1 SGHKS and CDR2 YYEKEE (reference sequence). For the CDR3, the DNA is TGTGCCAGCAGCTCGATTTCCCCCCATTCCTTCACTTCTGGGGCCAACGTCCTGACTTTC. Amino acid sequence: CASSSISPHSFTSGANVLTF.

This clonotype was recorded at least ten times. V and J are TRBV4-1 and TRBJ1-2; no firm D call. Germline assignment: CDR1 MGHRA and CDR2 YSYEKL. The germline V and J ends were trimmed by 4 bases and 4 bases, with 16 bases remaining between them. This CDR3 region has 15 residues. CDR3 bases: TGCGCCAGCAGCCCCCCGGCGGAGCTGACCTATGGCTACACCTTC. Translated: CASSPPAELTYGYTF.

This clonotype has just a few counts. The chain recombines TRBV5-4 with TRBJ1-6; 7 nucleotides line up with TRBD1. With V trimmed by 3 bases and J by 10 bases, 10 bases remained unmatched. The length of the CDR3 is 15 residues. CDR1 is SGHNT, CDR2 YYREEE, per germline (reference sequence). CDR3 protein: CASSSDRLSGSPLHF. CDR3 coding DNA: TGTGCCAGCAGCTCGGACAGGTTAAGTGGATCACCCCTCCACTTT.

This sequence joins TRBV10-3 and TRBJ1-1; D is ambiguous. The CDR3 spans 11 residues. Deletions cut 6 bases from V and 5 bases from J, with 7 bases between. The germline CDR1 and CDR2 sequences are ENHRY and SYGVKD. The CDR3 sequence is CAIRGLTEAFF. The CDR3 DNA reads TGTGCCATCAGAGGACTTACTGAAGCTTTCTTT.

V gene TRBV14 combines with J gene TRBJ2-2; 8 bases line up with TRBD1. Trimming cost V 1 base and J 5 bases; bases outside gene matches: 9. In germline, CDR1 is SGHDN, CDR2 FVKESK. The length of the CDR3 is 17 residues. CDR3: CASSQANRGFGTGELFF. The CDR3 bases are TGTGCCAGCAGCCAAGCCAACAGGGGGTTTGGGACCGGGGAGCTGTTTTTT.

This clonotype was seen many times. V usage is TRBV18 and J usage is TRBJ2-5; the D gene is possibly TRBD2 (6 bases). Germline V lookup: CDR1 KGHSH, CDR2 LQKENI. This CDR3 spans 13 amino acids. The ends were cut back, 3 bases at V and 4 bases at J, with 9 bases in the middle. The DNA for the CDR3 is TGTGCCAGCTCACCGGGGGGTCCAGAGACCCAGTACTTC. Protein: CASSPGGPETQYF.

This clonotype was seen more than once but under ten times. The chain joins TRBV29-1 to TRBJ1-1; D is undetermined. The V and J ends lost 4 bases and 0 bases respectively, with 6 bases between them. CDR1 is SQVTM and CDR2 is ANQGSEA in the germline V gene. This CDR3 is built from 12 residues. CDR3 sequence (DNA): TGCAGCGTTGGATACATGAACACTGAAGCTTTCTTT. This translates into CSVGYMNTEAFF. Full variable domain (outside the CDR3, taken from reference TRBV29-1 and TRBJ1-1): SAVISQKPSRDICQRGTSLTIQCQVDSQVTMMFWYRQQPGQSLTLIATANQGSEATYESGFVIDKFPISRPNLTFSTLTVSNMSPEDSSIYLCSVGYMNTEAFFGQGTRLTVV.

This clonotype was counted ten times or more. This rearrangement joins TRBV7-2 to TRBJ1-2; 8 bases line up with TRBD1. The ends lost 4 bases at V and 4 bases at J; junction bases unmatched: 5. The CDR3 loop spans 14 amino acids. In germline, CDR1 is SGHTA, CDR2 FQGNSA. Here the CDR3 DNA reads TGTGCCAGCAGCTCACCAACAGGGGGCTATGGCTACACCTTC. Its translation: CASSSPTGGYGYTF.

This clonotype came up many times. This chain connects TRBV12-3 or TRBV12-4 to TRBJ2-3; D is perhaps TRBD1 (6 bases). Trimming took off 7 bases at V and 0 bases at J, with 11 bases between the two ends. The CDR3 has 14 amino acids. The CDR3 spells CASIQGTSTDTQYF. The CDR3, as DNA: TGTGCCAGCATACAGGGTACTAGCACAGATACGCAGTATTTT.

The J gene is TRBJ2-7, the V gene TRBV5-1, with D perhaps matching TRBD1 (6 bases). Trimming took off 4 bases at V and 2 bases at J, with 13 bases between the two ends. Germline CDR1 is SGHRS and CDR2 is YFSETQ. The CDR3 has 14 amino acids. The CDR3 nucleotides are TGCGCCAGCAGCCTGGGGGACACCGCCTACGAGCAGTACTTC. Its translation: CASSLGDTAYEQYF.

This clonotype occurred a few times. The chain uses TRBV28 and TRBJ2-4, with no clear D. There are 13 residues in the CDR3. Germline CDR1 MDHEN, CDR2 SYDVKM. Trimming took off 4 bases at V and 15 bases at J, with 19 bases between the two ends. In DNA form, the CDR3 reads TGTGCCAGCAGTTCCAACCTCCGAGCGACGGGGTACTTC. Its protein product is CASSSNLRATGYF.

This clonotype occurred a few times. The CDR3 coding sequence is TGTGCCAGCAGTTCAAGACGGGGTGGGAATTCACCCCTCCACTTT. Translated: CASSSRRGGNSPLHF. The rearrangement links TRBV7-2 to TRBJ1-6; no clear D. This CDR3 contains 15 residues. CDR1 is SGHTA and CDR2 is FQGNSA in the germline V gene. The V end was cut by 6 bases, the J end by 7 bases, with 16 bases between.